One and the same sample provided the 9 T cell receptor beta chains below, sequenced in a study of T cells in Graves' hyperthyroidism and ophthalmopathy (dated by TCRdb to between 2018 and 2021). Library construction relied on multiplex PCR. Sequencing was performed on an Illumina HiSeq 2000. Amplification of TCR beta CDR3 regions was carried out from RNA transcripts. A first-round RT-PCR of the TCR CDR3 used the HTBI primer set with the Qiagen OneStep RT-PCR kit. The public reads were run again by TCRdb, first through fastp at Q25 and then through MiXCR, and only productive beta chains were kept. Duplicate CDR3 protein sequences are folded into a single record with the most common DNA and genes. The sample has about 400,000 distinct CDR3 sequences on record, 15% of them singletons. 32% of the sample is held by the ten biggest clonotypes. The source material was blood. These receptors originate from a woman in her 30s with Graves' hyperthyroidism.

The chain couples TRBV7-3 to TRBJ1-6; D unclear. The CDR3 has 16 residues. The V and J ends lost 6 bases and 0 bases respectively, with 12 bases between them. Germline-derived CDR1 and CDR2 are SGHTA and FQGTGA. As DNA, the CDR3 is TGTGCCAGCAGTTCCCACACTGACTCCTATAATTCACCCCTCCACTTT. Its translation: CASSSHTDSYNSPLHF. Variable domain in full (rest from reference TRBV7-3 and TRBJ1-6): GAGVSQTPSNKVTEKGKYVELRCDPISGHTALYWYRQSLGQGPEFLIYFQGTGAADDSGLPNDRFFAVRPEGSVSTLKIQRTERGDSAVYLCASSSHTDSYNSPLHFGNGTRLTVT.

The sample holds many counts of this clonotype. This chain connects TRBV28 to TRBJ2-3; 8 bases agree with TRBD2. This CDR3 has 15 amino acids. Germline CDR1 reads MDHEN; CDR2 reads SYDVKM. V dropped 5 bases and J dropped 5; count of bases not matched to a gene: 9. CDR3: CASSVTGTRQDTQYF. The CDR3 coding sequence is TGTGCCAGCAGTGTAACCGGGACTAGGCAAGATACGCAGTATTTT. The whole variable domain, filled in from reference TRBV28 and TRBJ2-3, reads DVKVTQSSRYLVKRTGEKVFLECVQDMDHENMFWYRQDPGLGLRLIYFSYDVKMKEKGDIPEGYSVSREKKERFSLILESASTNQTSMYLCASSVTGTRQDTQYFGPGTRLTVL.

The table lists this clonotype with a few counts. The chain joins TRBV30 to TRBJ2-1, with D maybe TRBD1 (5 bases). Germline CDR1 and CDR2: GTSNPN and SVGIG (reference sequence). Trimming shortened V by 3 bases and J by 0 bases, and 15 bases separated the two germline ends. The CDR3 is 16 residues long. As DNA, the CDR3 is TGTGCCTGGAGAGGAACAGGAAAGACCTCCTACAATGAGCAGTTCTTC. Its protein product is CAWRGTGKTSYNEQFF.

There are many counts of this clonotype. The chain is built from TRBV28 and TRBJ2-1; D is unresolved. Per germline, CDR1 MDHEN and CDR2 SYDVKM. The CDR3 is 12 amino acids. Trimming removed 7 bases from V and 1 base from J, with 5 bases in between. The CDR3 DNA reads TGTGCCAGCATAACGTCCTACAATGAGCAGTTCTTC. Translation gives CASITSYNEQFF.

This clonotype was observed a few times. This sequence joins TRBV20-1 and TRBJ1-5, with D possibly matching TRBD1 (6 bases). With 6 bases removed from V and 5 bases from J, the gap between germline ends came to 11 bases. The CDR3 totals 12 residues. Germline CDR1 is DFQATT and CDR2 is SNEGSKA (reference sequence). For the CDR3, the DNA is TGCAGTGCAGGGGGGTTGGATCAGCCCCAGCATTTT. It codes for CSAGGLDQPQHF.

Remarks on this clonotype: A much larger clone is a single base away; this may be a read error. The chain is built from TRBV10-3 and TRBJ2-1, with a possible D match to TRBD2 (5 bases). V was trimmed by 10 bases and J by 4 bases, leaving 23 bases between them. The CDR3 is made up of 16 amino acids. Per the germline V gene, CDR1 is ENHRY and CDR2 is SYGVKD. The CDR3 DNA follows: TGTGCCACCAGAGGCGATAGCGAGGAGCGGTACAATGAGCAGTTCTTC. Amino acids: CATRGDSEERYNEQFF.

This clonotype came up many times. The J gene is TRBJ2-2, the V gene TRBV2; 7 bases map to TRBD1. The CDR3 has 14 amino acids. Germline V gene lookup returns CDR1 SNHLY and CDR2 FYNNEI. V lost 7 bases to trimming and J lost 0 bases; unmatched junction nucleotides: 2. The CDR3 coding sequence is TGTGCCAGCAAAGGACAGGCGAACACCGGGGAGCTGTTTTTT. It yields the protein CASKGQANTGELFF.

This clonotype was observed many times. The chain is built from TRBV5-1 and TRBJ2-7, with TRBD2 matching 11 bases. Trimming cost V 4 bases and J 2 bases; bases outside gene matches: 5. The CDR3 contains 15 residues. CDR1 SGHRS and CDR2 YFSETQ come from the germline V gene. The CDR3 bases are TGCGCCAGCAGCGAGATAGCGGGAGGGACCTACGAGCAGTACTTC. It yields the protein CASSEIAGGTYEQYF.

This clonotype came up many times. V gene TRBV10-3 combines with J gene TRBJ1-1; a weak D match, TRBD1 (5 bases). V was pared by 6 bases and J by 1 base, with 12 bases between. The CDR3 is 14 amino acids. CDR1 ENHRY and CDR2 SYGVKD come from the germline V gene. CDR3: CAIRGQGGNTEAFF. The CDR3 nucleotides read TGTGCCATCAGGGGGCAGGGCGGGAACACTGAAGCTTTCTTT.